This section outlines one T cell receptor beta chain sequence together with its context. Its antigen is undetermined. The CDR3 carries no conserved terminal phenylalanine or tryptophan, so it likely arises from a read error. The DNA is left out, because the CDR3 cannot be placed on it with certainty; the CDR3 is given as TCRdb lists it. Termini included, the CDR3 measures 13 amino acids. Looked up from germline, CDR1 is MRHNA and CDR2 is SNTAGT. This entry comes from a study of T cells in placental villitis. Overall study findings and caveats: Each placenta with villitis of unknown etiology had largely its own expanded clones. Compared with controls at approximately 0.0064, villitis of unknown etiology placentae showed median clonality 0.057. Bulk sequencing could not separate T cell subsets or maternal from fetal cells.

Sequencing used immunoSEQ v4. Libraries were prepared by immunoSEQ multiplex PCR; TCRdb keeps only in-frame clonotypes and omits some of them. This sample has a few thousand clones, with roughly 84% found just once. Sequencing was performed on placental tissue containing maternal and fetal cells. The sequence was collected from a human patient with villitis of unknown etiology; the placental T cells may come from both mother and fetus. The J gene is TRBJ1-2, the V gene TRBV6-4. CDR3 amino acids: CASSDSIQPKRVD.